The clone carrying this TCR beta chain occurred a few times. Antigen unknown. Germline V lookup: CDR1 SGDLS, CDR2 YYNGEE. Trimming took 0 bases from V and 3 from J; bases not matched to a gene: 5. The CDR3 consists of 16 residues. TCRdb recomputed calls from the RT-PCR reads with MiXCR, one row per CDR3 protein. The sample holds about 520,000 distinct CDR3 sequences, around 7.7% seen once. This sample is drawn from a study of response to subunit inactivated influenza vaccine. The study's findings and limits: Authors suggested that a seasonal influenza vaccination recruits few new T cells each time.

The sequence came from a man aged 45 to 70 who received an inactivated influenza vaccine. The sample was PBMCs from blood, taken less than 30 months after vaccination. V gene TRBV9 combines with J gene TRBJ2-1, with 8 bases fitting TRBD2. The CDR3 sequence is CASSVVSGGFYNEQFF. The CDR3 coding sequence is TGTGCCAGCAGCGTAGTGAGCGGGGGATTCTACAATGAGCAGTTCTTC.